The clone carrying this T cell receptor (beta chain) was found many times. This entry comes from a study of blood T cell repertoires in COVID-19. Repertoires were generated with immunoSEQ multiplex PCR, while TCRdb's copy carries only in-frame clones and drops some. This repertoire shows 300,000 or so clones, 70% to 90% found once; its top ten account for over 1%. CDR3 length: 12 amino acids. CDR1 and CDR2 from the germline V gene are MNHEY and SVGAGI. Trimming stripped 7 bases from V and 2 bases from J, with 8 bases between. Sequenced material: peripheral blood. The chain couples TRBV6-5 to TRBJ1-2; D not certain. This receptor was taken from a man between 70 and 80 years old with acute or convalescent COVID-19. CDR3 sequence: CASKSGNYGYTF. DNA for the CDR3: TGTGCCAGCAAGAGCGGAAACTATGGCTACACCTTC.